The 30 T cell receptor beta chains below were found in one sample sequenced in a study of OX40 agonist ivuxolimab in advanced cancers. The table came from immunoSEQ multiplex PCR; TCRdb's copy has only in-frame clones and leaves some out. Of 70,000 or so clones listed, about 80% were seen once; the top ten hold under 3%. The material sequenced was CD4+ or CD8+ T cells sorted from blood, taken in a trial of the OX40 agonist ivuxolimab. The source of these receptors is an adult with an advanced solid tumor such as melanoma, head and neck, liver or kidney cancer.

This clone was recorded only once. The chain employs TRBV7-2 and TRBJ2-3, with 11 bases that match TRBD2. V was pared by 2 bases and J by 3 bases, with 10 bases of the junction left unmatched. Germline-derived CDR1 and CDR2 are SGHTA and FQGNSA. The CDR3 length is 18 residues. As DNA, the CDR3 is TGTGCCAGCAGCTTAAGTAGCGGGAGGGCCTTAGGGACAGATACGCAGTATTTT. Residues: CASSLSSGRALGTDTQYF.

The rearrangement joins TRBV5-1 to TRBJ2-7; D gene ambiguous. Germline CDR1 and CDR2: SGHRS and YFSETQ. The V and J ends lost 2 bases and 0 bases respectively, with 9 bases between them. The CDR3 contains 14 residues. CDR3 bases: TGCGCCAGCAGCTTCGGGCGTAGCTCCTACGAGCAGTACTTC. Its translation is CASSFGRSSYEQYF.

This clone came up a few times. The chain links TRBV9 to TRBJ1-1, with D possibly TRBD1 on 5 matching bases. The CDR3 is 15 residues long. CDR1 is SGDLS, CDR2 YYNGEE, per germline. Trimming pared 0 bases from V and 3 bases from J, leaving 12 bases between. The CDR3 reads CASSVDGAGDTEAFF. DNA of the CDR3: TGTGCCAGCAGCGTAGATGGGGCGGGAGACACTGAAGCTTTCTTT.

CDR3 bases: TGTGCCAGCAGGACAGGGGGCCGAGGCTACACCTTC. As protein: CASRTGGRGYTF. The chain joins TRBV27 to TRBJ1-2, with 10 bases matching TRBD1. Germline-derived CDR1 and CDR2 are MNHEY and SMNVEV (reference sequence). This CDR3 is built from 12 residues. Losses at the gene ends were 6 bases for V and 8 bases for J; bases not matched to a gene: 3.

A few counts support this clone. The V call is TRBV7-9, the J call TRBJ1-6, with D hard to call. Germline V CDR1 and CDR2: SEHNR, FQNEAQ (reference sequence). Trimming left V 3 bases short and J 9 bases short, with 12 bases between. The CDR3 extends over 14 amino acids. The CDR3, as DNA: TGTGCCAGCAGCTTGGACCAGCAGCGTTCACCCCTCCACTTT. This encodes CASSLDQQRSPLHF. Complete variable domain (other parts from reference TRBV7-9 and TRBJ1-6): DTGVSQNPRHKITKRGQNVTFRCDPISEHNRLYWYRQTLGQGPEFLTYFQNEAQLEKSRLLSDRFSAERPKGSFSTLEIQRTEQGDSAMYLCASSLDQQRSPLHFGNGTRLTVT.

J is TRBJ1-4 and V is TRBV28; D not certain. V dropped 6 bases and J dropped 5 bases, with 7 bases sitting between them. In germline, CDR1 is MDHEN, CDR2 SYDVKM. This CDR3 comprises 12 residues. The CDR3, as DNA: TGTGCCAGCAGCAACAGAAATGAAAAACTGTTTTTT. This translates into CASSNRNEKLFF.

This chain uses TRBV2 with TRBJ2-1; a weak D match, TRBD2 (7 bases). CDR1 is SNHLY, CDR2 FYNNEI, per germline. This CDR3 has 15 residues. V was cut by 9 bases and J by 4 bases, with 19 bases left in between. The CDR3 nucleotides read TGTGCCAGTCTCGGGGGGCTAGCGGCGTACAATGAGCAGTTCTTC. Protein: CASLGGLAAYNEQFF. Combining the CDR3 with reference TRBV2 and TRBJ2-1 gives the whole variable domain EPEVTQTPSHQVTQMGQEVILRCVPISNHLYFYWYRQILGQKVEFLVSFYNNEISEKSEIFDDQFSVERPDGSNFTLKIRSTKLEDSAMYFCASLGGLAAYNEQFFGPGTRLTVL.

The chain joins TRBV15 to TRBJ2-3, with D possibly called TRBD1 or TRBD2 (5 bases each). Germline assignment: CDR1 LNHNV and CDR2 YYDKDF (reference sequence). There are 18 residues in the CDR3. The V gene lost 3 bases and the J gene lost 3 bases, with 22 bases spanning the gap. The CDR3 DNA sequence: TGTGCCACCAGCAGTCGTACCGAGAGAAGGGGACCGACAGATACGCAGTATTTT. It codes for CATSSRTERRGPTDTQYF.

CDR3 in DNA: TGTGCCAGCAGCCAACGGAGGACAGGCCGGGCCCTCATGAACACTGAAGCTTTCTTT. Translating gives CASSQRRTGRALMNTEAFF. The rearrangement joins TRBV5-6 to TRBJ1-1, with TRBD1 matching 7 bases. The germline CDR1 and CDR2 sequences are SGHDT and YYEEEE. Trimming removed 4 bases from V and 0 bases from J; junction bases left unmatched: 18. The CDR3 loop spans 19 amino acids.

The V gene is TRBV7-9, the J gene TRBJ2-5; 10 bases fit TRBD2. Germline loops: CDR1 SEHNR, CDR2 FQNEAQ (reference sequence). The CDR3 is 15 amino acids. The V gene end was trimmed by 4 bases and the J gene end by 1 base; junction bases not matched to a gene: 3. The CDR3, as DNA: TGTGCCAGCAGCTACACTAGCGGGGTCCAAGAGACCCAGTACTTC. Amino acid sequence: CASSYTSGVQETQYF.

V is TRBV11-2 and J is TRBJ2-7; tentative D call: TRBD2 (5 bases). The germline gives CDR1 SGHAT, CDR2 FQNNGV. This CDR3 is built from 16 residues. V was cut by 1 base and J by 2 bases, with 15 bases left in between. CDR3 sequence: CASSLGPGKRTYEQYF. DNA of the CDR3: TGTGCCAGCAGCTTAGGACCGGGTAAGCGGACCTACGAGCAGTACTTC.

The rearrangement uses TRBV19 and TRBJ1-5; no clear D gene. CDR1 is LNHDA and CDR2 is SQIVND in the germline V gene (reference sequence). The germline V and J ends were trimmed by 3 bases and 7 bases, with 13 bases remaining between them. The CDR3 length is 14 residues. CDR3 DNA sequence: TGTGCCAGTAGTATTCGGTGGGAAGGGCAGCCCCAGCATTTT. Translation: CASSIRWEGQPQHF.

CDR3 coding DNA: TGTGCCAGCAGCCCTGAACGCGTGAACACTGAAGCTTTCTTT. Translating gives CASSPERVNTEAFF. J is TRBJ1-1 and V is TRBV7-8; D not resolved. The CDR3 consists of 14 residues. Per germline, CDR1 SGHVS and CDR2 FQNEAQ. V lost 5 bases and J 0 bases, leaving 10 bases between the germline ends.

This chain connects TRBV5-6 to TRBJ2-3, with D possibly being TRBD2 (6 bases). V lost 4 bases, J lost 2 bases, and 14 bases lay in between. The CDR3 is 15 residues long. CDR1 and CDR2 from the germline V gene are SGHDT and YYEEEE. The CDR3 DNA is TGTGCCAGCAGCCAAACCGGGAGAGACACAGATACGCAGTATTTT. Translating it yields CASSQTGRDTDTQYF.

As regards this clone: This sample includes further DNA sequences coding for the same CDR3. This chain joins TRBV19 and TRBJ2-7; TRBD1 matches 8 bases. The CDR3 sequence is 15 residues long. V was clipped by 5 bases and J by 0 bases; unmatched bases: 6. Looked up from germline, CDR1 is LNHDA and CDR2 is SQIVND (reference sequence). Here the CDR3 reads CASSSRTGPSYEQYF. The CDR3 DNA reads TGTGCCAGTAGTTCCCGGACAGGGCCCTCCTACGAGCAGTACTTC.

The chain recombines TRBV7-2 with TRBJ1-2; no definite D call. This CDR3 comprises 13 residues. Germline CDR1 is SGHTA and CDR2 is FQGNSA. V was clipped by 6 bases and J by 8 bases, with 16 bases between them. The CDR3 is CASSNEGTGGYTF. CDR3 DNA: TGTGCCAGCAGTAATGAGGGAACGGGAGGCTACACCTTC.

This chain uses TRBV6-6 with TRBJ2-1; TRBD2 aligns across 10 bases. Per the germline V gene, CDR1 is MNHNY and CDR2 is SVGAGI (reference sequence). V shed 6 bases and J 5 bases; nucleotides not matched to a gene: 7. The CDR3 contains 15 residues. The DNA of the CDR3 is TGTGCCAGCAGCCACTGGACTAGCGGCAACAATGAGCAGTTCTTC. It encodes CASSHWTSGNNEQFF.

This clone was detected once. The chain joins TRBV5-1 to TRBJ2-7; D is uncertain. The CDR3 runs to 14 residues. Germline CDR1 SGHRS, CDR2 YFSETQ. V gave up 1 base and J gave up 3 bases, with 11 bases separating them. CDR3 protein: CASSLYGRGYEQYF. CDR3 bases: TGCGCCAGCAGCTTGTACGGCCGAGGCTACGAGCAGTACTTC.

Only a few counts were recorded for this clone. V is TRBV27 and J is TRBJ1-2; perhaps TRBD1 as D (5 bases). V shed 6 bases and J shed 4 bases, with 12 bases lying between them. The CDR3 loop spans 13 amino acids. CDR1 and CDR2 from the germline V gene are MNHEY and SMNVEV (reference sequence). The CDR3 nucleotides are TGTGCCAGCAGCCCCGGGGCTTCCTATGGCTACACCTTC. Protein: CASSPGASYGYTF.

J is TRBJ2-2 and V is TRBV30; D not certain. This CDR3 contains 13 residues. The V gene's germline CDR1 is GTSNPN and CDR2 SVGIG (reference sequence). The V end lost 3 bases, the J end lost 6 bases, and 11 bases lay between the germline ends. The CDR3 reads CAWRGTLPGELFF. The CDR3 DNA reads TGTGCCTGGAGGGGAACGCTTCCCGGGGAGCTGTTTTTT.

The V call is TRBV5-1, the J call TRBJ1-1, with no clear D. This CDR3 has 15 amino acids. The germline gives CDR1 SGHRS, CDR2 YFSETQ. The V and J ends lost 5 bases and 2 bases respectively, with 16 bases between them. DNA for the CDR3: TGCGCCAGCAGTGAGAGGGCGAAGGGTAACACTGAAGCTTTCTTT. Translation: CASSERAKGNTEAFF.

CDR3 nucleotides: TGTGCCAGCAGCTCCCTAGCGGGAGTCACCGGGGAGCTGTTTTTT. Encoded protein: CASSSLAGVTGELFF. The chain joins TRBV7-9 to TRBJ2-2; 10 bases align to TRBD2. V gave up 4 bases and J gave up 4 bases; unmatched junction bases: 3. This CDR3 has 15 residues. CDR1 is SEHNR, CDR2 FQNEAQ, per germline (reference sequence). Drawing the rest from reference TRBV7-9 and TRBJ2-2, the complete variable domain is DTGVSQNPRHKITKRGQNVTFRCDPISEHNRLYWYRQTLGQGPEFLTYFQNEAQLEKSRLLSDRFSAERPKGSFSTLEIQRTEQGDSAMYLCASSSLAGVTGELFFGEGSRLTVL.

There are a few counts of this clone. The chain uses TRBV15 and TRBJ1-5; a possible D gene is TRBD1 (6 bases). Germline V lookup: CDR1 LNHNV, CDR2 YYDKDF (reference sequence). The CDR3 extends over 14 amino acids. Deletions cut 5 bases from V and 8 bases from J, with 16 bases between. Here the CDR3 DNA reads TGTGCCACCAGCTCACAGGGTATGGTGGAGCCCCAGCATTTT. It is translated as CATSSQGMVEPQHF.

The V and J genes are TRBV19 and TRBJ2-7; TRBD1 matches at 7 bases. The trim removed 5 bases at V and 3 bases at J, leaving 7 bases unmatched. This CDR3 has 14 amino acids. Germline lookup yields CDR1 LNHDA and CDR2 SQIVND (reference sequence). The CDR3 protein is CASSGRTGDYEQYF. Written as DNA, the CDR3 is TGTGCCAGTAGTGGTCGAACAGGGGACTACGAGCAGTACTTC.

This rearrangement joins TRBV4-2 to TRBJ1-5; the D is unclear. V lost 2 bases and J lost 0, with 5 bases in between. This CDR3 has 14 residues. Germline V gives CDR1 LGHNA, CDR2 YNFKEQ. For the CDR3, the DNA is TGTGCCAGCAGCCAACATGATAGCAATCAGCCCCAGCATTTT. It codes for CASSQHDSNQPQHF.

CDR3 sequence (DNA): TGTGCCAGCAGCTCTAGCGGGGAACACTCCTACAATGAGCAGTTCTTC. This sequence encodes CASSSSGEHSYNEQFF. V usage is TRBV5-4 and J usage is TRBJ2-1, with 9 bases lining up with TRBD2. The V gene's germline CDR1 is SGHNT and CDR2 YYREEE (reference sequence). The trim removed 3 bases at V and 0 bases at J, leaving 4 bases unmatched. CDR3 length: 16 residues.

V usage is TRBV5-1 and J usage is TRBJ2-1; D may be TRBD2 (6 bases). The CDR3 totals 15 residues. From germline, CDR1 is SGHRS and CDR2 YFSETQ. V was trimmed by 5 bases and J by 7 bases, leaving 19 bases between them. The CDR3 DNA follows: TGCGCCAGCAGTTTGCCCCTAGCGTCGGGGAATGAGCAGTTCTTC. Encoded protein: CASSLPLASGNEQFF.

This rearrangement joins TRBV10-2 to TRBJ2-2, with a possible D match to TRBD2 (7 bases). Trimming left V 8 bases short and J 4 bases short, with 14 bases between. CDR3 length equals 14 residues. Per the germline V gene, CDR1 is WSHSY and CDR2 is SAAADI. This chain's CDR3 is CASGGAIRTGELFF. CDR3 nucleotide sequence: TGCGCCAGCGGGGGGGCGATCCGCACCGGGGAGCTGTTTTTT.

This chain links TRBV11-3 with TRBJ2-3, with D perhaps TRBD1 (5 bases). The CDR3 is 13 amino acids. Trimming took 4 bases from V and 1 from J, leaving 6 bases between them. Germline V lookup: CDR1 SGHNT, CDR2 YENEEA. In nucleotides, the CDR3 is TGTGCCAGCAGCTGGGGCGGCACAGATACGCAGTATTTT. Its translation: CASSWGGTDTQYF.

V and J are TRBV11-2 and TRBJ1-5; tentative D call: TRBD1 (5 bases). Germline assignment: CDR1 SGHAT and CDR2 FQNNGV. Between the trimmed V and J ends, which lost 1 base and 6 bases, there was a span of 16 bases. The CDR3 covers 16 residues. CDR3 amino acids: CASSLVRGQGGQPQHF. CDR3 DNA sequence: TGTGCCAGCAGCTTAGTACGCGGTCAGGGAGGTCAGCCCCAGCATTTT. Full variable domain (remainder filled in from reference TRBV11-2 and TRBJ1-5): EAGVAQSPRYKIIEKRQSVAFWCNPISGHATLYWYQQILGQGPKLLIQFQNNGVVDDSQLPKDRFSAERLKGVDSTLKIQPAKLEDSAVYLCASSLVRGQGGQPQHFGDGTRLSIL.